These T cell receptor beta chains were read from a single sample in a study of CD8 T cells in ankylosing spondylitis. MiXCR, run by TCRdb on the 5' RACE reads, gives a single entry per CDR3 protein. This repertoire shows about 69,000 distinct CDR3 sequences, about 5.4% found once; its top ten account for over 2%. The sample was blood, either unsorted or a sorted T cell fraction (not recorded which). The source is a male donor with ankylosing spondylitis or in good health (not recorded which). The CDR3 runs from the conserved cysteine through the conserved F or W. Each record gives: D gene, V gene, clone size, J gene, CDR3 protein, CDR3 DNA. A D gene is named only where the DNA matches it firmly. Clone size, where shown, is once, few, many, or a class for clones that have expanded.

TRBD1,TRBV7-3,many,TRBJ2-7,CASSPGLGQGNEQYF,TGTGCCAGCAGCCCTGGCCTGGGACAGGGAAACGAGCAGTACTTC
.,TRBV27,many,TRBJ1-5,CASSSGTGNQPQHF,TGTGCCAGCAGTTCTGGGACGGGTAATCAGCCCCAGCATTTT
.,TRBV4-3,many,TRBJ1-5,CASSQEQGFNQPQHF,TGCGCCAGCAGCCAAGAACAGGGATTCAATCAGCCCCAGCATTTT
.,TRBV20-1,many,TRBJ2-6,CSARARTGANVLTF,TGCAGTGCTAGAGCCCGAACTGGGGCCAACGTCCTGACTTTC
.,TRBV2,many,TRBJ2-2,CASSEENEGELFF,TGTGCCAGCAGTGAAGAAAATGAGGGGGAGCTGTTTTTT
.,TRBV7-6,many,TRBJ1-1,CASSLQENTEAFF,TGTGCCAGCAGCCTCCAGGAGAACACTGAAGCTTTCTTT
.,TRBV7-2,many,TRBJ1-2,CASSPPSSRGYTF,TGTGCCAGCAGCCCACCGTCTTCGAGGGGCTACACCTTC
.,TRBV11-3,many,TRBJ1-5,CASSLSSDSNQPQHF,TGTGCCAGCAGCTTAAGCAGTGATAGCAATCAGCCCCAGCATTTT
.,TRBV7-9,.,TRBJ1-2,CAFAGLHNYGYTF,TGTGCCTTCGCGGGGCTTCATAACTATGGCTACACCTTC
.,TRBV28,few,TRBJ2-5,CASSGQGTQYF,TGTGCCAGCAGTGGCCAAGGGACCCAGTACTTC
.,TRBV6-1,many,TRBJ1-1,CASSELGGGNTEAFF,TGTGCCAGCAGTGAATTGGGGGGTGGTAACACTGAAGCTTTCTTT
.,TRBV10-3,many,TRBJ1-1,CAISESGRDTEAFF,TGTGCCATCAGTGAGTCGGGTCGGGACACTGAAGCTTTCTTT
.,TRBV20-1,many,TRBJ1-6,CSARDLQEYNSPLHF,TGCAGTGCTAGAGATCTACAGGAGTATAATTCACCCCTCCACTTT
TRBD1,TRBV5-4,many,TRBJ2-7,CASGFGQGAFTQYF,TGTGCCAGCGGATTCGGACAGGGGGCATTTACGCAGTACTTC
.,TRBV10-3,many,TRBJ2-5,CAIGVGGIETQYF,TGTGCCATCGGGGTGGGCGGAATAGAGACCCAGTACTTC
TRBD1,TRBV18,many,TRBJ1-3,CASSPADRGTGNTIYF,TGTGCCAGCTCACCTGCGGACAGGGGGACTGGAAACACCATATATTTT
.,TRBV20-1,few,TRBJ1-1,CSASGSRVGGTEAFF,TGCAGTGCTAGTGGCTCCAGGGTCGGAGGTACTGAAGCTTTCTTT
TRBD1,TRBV9,many,TRBJ1-5,CASSPRGQDQPQHF,TGTGCCAGCAGCCCAAGGGGGCAGGATCAGCCCCAGCATTTT